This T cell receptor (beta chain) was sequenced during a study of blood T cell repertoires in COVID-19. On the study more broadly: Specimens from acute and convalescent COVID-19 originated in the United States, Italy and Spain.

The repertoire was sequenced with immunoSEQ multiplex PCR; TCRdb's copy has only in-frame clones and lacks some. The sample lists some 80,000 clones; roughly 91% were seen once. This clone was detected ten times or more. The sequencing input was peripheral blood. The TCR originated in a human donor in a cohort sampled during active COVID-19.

The CDR3 DNA reads as TGTGCCAGCAGCCTATACTCTAGCTCCTACAATGAGCAGTTCTTC. Protein: CASSLYSSSYNEQFF. This rearrangement joins TRBV7-2 to TRBJ2-1, with D uncertain. The CDR3 contains 15 residues. Germline assignment: CDR1 SGHTA and CDR2 FQGNSA. Deletions cut 5 bases from V and 0 bases from J, with 11 bases between.